This TCR beta chain emerged from a study of blood T cell repertoires in COVID-19. In the original workflow: The authors estimated nucleated cell counts from reference gene primer amplification. The repertoire was sequenced with immunoSEQ multiplex PCR; TCRdb's copy has only in-frame clones and lacks some. V, J and clone size are those of that table, while D and trimming were read from the DNA. The data hold 45,000 to 65,000 clones, with 78% observed a single time. The germline gives CDR1 LGHNA, CDR2 YNFKEQ. CDR3 size: 18 residues. V lost 0 bases to trimming and J lost 0 bases, with 14 bases between them.

The chain recombines TRBV4-2 with TRBJ1-4; perhaps TRBD1 as D (5 bases). This sequence was found in a human donor in a cohort sampled during active COVID-19. The sequencing input was peripheral blood. Written as DNA, the CDR3 is TGTGCCAGCAGCCAAGAATGGGGGGGGAACCCAACTAATGAAAAACTGTTTTTT. Translated: CASSQEWGGNPTNEKLFF.